The present T cell receptor (beta chain) was sequenced within a study of cytomegalovirus exposure and HLA in healthy donors. Trimming removed 3 bases at V and 0 bases at J, with 5 bases between. Germline V lookup: CDR1 SGDLS, CDR2 YYNGEE. The CDR3 runs to 13 residues. Clones were read by immunoSEQ multiplex PCR, and TCRdb kept only the in-frame ones, dropping some. Of some 69,000 clones listed, approximately 96% are singletons. This clone has a single count. The sample was PBMCs. The genes are TRBV9 and TRBJ2-3; no firm D call. The clonotype originates from a woman younger than 35 in good health and CMV-seropositive. CDR3 DNA sequence: TGTGCCAGCAGCGGTACTAGCACAGATACGCAGTATTTT. Encoded protein: CASSGTSTDTQYF.